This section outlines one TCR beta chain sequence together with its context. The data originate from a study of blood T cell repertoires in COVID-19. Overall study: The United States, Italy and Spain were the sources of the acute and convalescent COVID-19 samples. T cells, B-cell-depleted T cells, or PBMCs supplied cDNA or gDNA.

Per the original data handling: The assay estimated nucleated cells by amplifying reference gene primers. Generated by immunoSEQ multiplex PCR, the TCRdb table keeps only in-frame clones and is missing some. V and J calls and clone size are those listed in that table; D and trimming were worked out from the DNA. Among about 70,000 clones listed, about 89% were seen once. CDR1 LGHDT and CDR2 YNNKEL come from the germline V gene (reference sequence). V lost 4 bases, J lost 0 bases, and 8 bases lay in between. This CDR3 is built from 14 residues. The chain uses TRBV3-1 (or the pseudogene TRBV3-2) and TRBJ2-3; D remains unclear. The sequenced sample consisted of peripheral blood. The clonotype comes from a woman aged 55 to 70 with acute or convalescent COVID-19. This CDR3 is CASSPQPSTDTQYF. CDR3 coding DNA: TGTGCCAGCAGCCCACAACCGAGCACAGATACGCAGTATTTT.